The 18 T cell receptor beta chains below all came from one sample that was sequenced in a study of T cells in Graves' hyperthyroidism and ophthalmopathy. It was RNA transcripts that yielded the amplified TCR beta CDR3 regions. TCR CDR3 underwent first-round RT-PCR with the HTBI primer set. Each CDR3 protein is one row after TCRdb ran MiXCR on the multiplex PCR reads. Of about 570,000 distinct CDR3 sequences in the sample, about 15% were seen once. Sequenced sample: blood. The receptors originated from a woman in her thirties or forties with Graves' hyperthyroidism.

The chain links TRBV5-1 to TRBJ2-5; possibly TRBD2 for D (6 bases). V lost 2 bases to trimming and J lost 4 bases, with 9 bases between them. This CDR3 contains 13 residues. Germline CDR1 SGHRS, CDR2 YFSETQ. The CDR3 region has the DNA TGCGCCAGCAGCTTCTGGGGAGGAGAGACCCAGTACTTC. Translated, it gives CASSFWGGETQYF.

As for this clonotype: Sequence at one end of the junction differs from germline and may be a read error. The chain couples TRBV7-9 to TRBJ2-7; no reliable D call. The CDR3 is made up of 15 amino acids. Germline CDR1 and CDR2: SEHNR and FQNEAQ (reference sequence). The CDR3 sequence: CTSSSSGLLSYEQYF. The CDR3, as DNA: TGTACCAGCAGCTCATCCGGGCTCCTCTCCTACGAGCAGTACTTC.

This clonotype was seen ten or more times. The chain links TRBV2 to TRBJ2-7; TRBD1 aligns across 11 bases. Looked up from germline, CDR1 is SNHLY and CDR2 is FYNNEI. This CDR3 spans 14 amino acids. With V trimmed by 8 bases and J by 3 bases, 6 bases remained unmatched. CDR3 nucleotide sequence: TGTGCCAGCCTCGACGGGACAGGGGGCTACGAGCAGTACTTC. As protein: CASLDGTGGYEQYF.

The sample holds a few counts of this clonotype. This chain links TRBV14 with TRBJ2-2; 8 bases align to TRBD1. V was pared by 0 bases and J by 4 bases, with 10 bases of the junction left unmatched. The CDR3 length is 18 residues. The V gene's germline CDR1 is SGHDN and CDR2 FVKESK. For the CDR3, the DNA is TGTGCCAGCAGCCAAGATGGATCAGGACAGGGAGTCACCGGGGAGCTGTTTTTT. It is translated as CASSQDGSGQGVTGELFF.

At least ten counts were recorded for this clonotype. The V and J genes are TRBV7-2 and TRBJ2-3, with D tentatively TRBD1 or TRBD2 (5 bases each). From germline, CDR1 is SGHTA and CDR2 FQGNSA. The CDR3 totals 15 residues. V lost 6 bases and J 4 bases, leaving 17 bases between the germline ends. The CDR3, as DNA: TGTGCCAGCAGTTTCCTGGGGACCGACTCAGATACGCAGTATTTT. It encodes CASSFLGTDSDTQYF.

Concerning this clonotype: A single base separates this from a much larger clone, so it may be a read error. The V call is TRBV20-1, the J call TRBJ1-6; TRBD1 matches at 8 bases. The CDR3 loop spans 14 amino acids. V gave up 3 bases and J gave up 10 bases; unmatched junction bases: 8. The germline gives CDR1 DFQATT, CDR2 SNEGSKA (reference sequence). This CDR3 is CSARTGVGISPLHF. The CDR3 region has the DNA TGCAGTGCTAGGACAGGGGTCGGTATCTCACCCCTCCACTTT.

This clonotype was picked up many times. The chain links TRBV7-3 to TRBJ2-1; 14 bases align to TRBD2. V shed 6 bases and J 8 bases; nucleotides not matched to a gene: 6. This CDR3 spans 15 amino acids. Germline V gene data show CDR1 as SGHTA and CDR2 as FQGTGA. The CDR3 DNA sequence: TGTGCCAGCAGACTGACTAGCGGGAGGGAGGATGAGCAGTTCTTC. Translation: CASRLTSGREDEQFF.

This clonotype was seen ten or more times. The V gene is TRBV2, the J gene TRBJ2-3; the D is unclear. The germline V gene encodes CDR1 SNHLY and CDR2 FYNNEI. The CDR3 loop spans 14 amino acids. Trimming took 1 base from V and 2 from J, leaving 7 bases between them. The CDR3 DNA reads TGTGCCAGCAGTGAAGTTGCCCTCACAGATACGCAGTATTTT. Residues: CASSEVALTDTQYF.

This rearrangement joins TRBV19 to TRBJ1-1, with TRBD1 matching 7 bases. V was clipped by 7 bases and J by 1 base; unmatched bases: 9. The CDR3 consists of 15 residues. The germline gives CDR1 LNHDA, CDR2 SQIVND (reference sequence). Here the CDR3 DNA reads TGTGCCAGTAAGGAGGGGGCTATCCAGAACACTGAAGCTTTCTTT. This encodes CASKEGAIQNTEAFF. Full variable domain (missing parts from reference TRBV19 and TRBJ1-1): DGGITQSPKYLFRKEGQNVTLSCEQNLNHDAMYWYRQDPGQGLRLIYYSQIVNDFQKGDIAEGYSVSREKKESFPLTVTSAQKNPTAFYLCASKEGAIQNTEAFFGQGTRLTVV.

This clonotype was found a few times. Possible read error: a much larger clone is one base away. The chain is built from TRBV3-1 and TRBJ1-6; no firm D call. Per the germline V gene, CDR1 is LGHDT and CDR2 is YNNKEL (reference sequence). The CDR3 loop spans 14 amino acids. Between the trimmed V and J ends, which lost 1 base and 10 bases, there was a span of 11 bases. CDR3 sequence (DNA): TGTGCCAGCAGCCAAGGAACATCGGGCTCACCCCTCCACTTT. Translated, it gives CASSQGTSGSPLHF.

This clonotype was found many times. The V gene is TRBV2, the J gene TRBJ1-4, with D possibly matching TRBD1 (5 bases). Trimming took off 5 bases at V and 8 bases at J, with 15 bases between the two ends. Germline V gene sequence: CDR1 SNHLY, CDR2 FYNNEI. The CDR3 loop spans 14 amino acids. The CDR3, as DNA: TGTGCCAGCAGTTCAGGGTTCGTCGGGGAAAAACTGTTTTTT. Translated: CASSSGFVGEKLFF.

The gene calls are TRBV7-3 and TRBJ2-1; 7 bases line up with TRBD1. The CDR3 length is 15 residues. Germline V gives CDR1 SGHTA, CDR2 FQGTGA. The J segment lost 1 base and the V segment lost 5 bases, leaving 5 bases of the junction unmatched. The CDR3 protein is CASSPRDRSYNEQFF. DNA for the CDR3: TGTGCCAGCAGCCCCCGGGACAGATCCTACAATGAGCAGTTCTTC.

This clonotype was observed many times. This sequence joins TRBV28 and TRBJ1-6; 7 bases match TRBD1. The ends lost 3 bases at V and 8 bases at J; junction bases unmatched: 7. The CDR3 totals 15 residues. The V gene's germline CDR1 is MDHEN and CDR2 SYDVKM. CDR3 amino acids: CASSLTGWLDSPLHF. CDR3 nucleotide sequence: TGTGCCAGCAGTTTGACAGGGTGGTTAGATTCACCCCTCCACTTT.

This clonotype was detected many times. The chain links TRBV9 to TRBJ2-7; no clear D. The V end was cut by 3 bases, the J end by 0 bases, with 10 bases between. CDR3 size: 14 residues. The germline CDR1 and CDR2 sequences are SGDLS and YYNGEE. The CDR3 sequence is CASSAWLSSYEQYF. The CDR3 DNA reads as TGTGCCAGCAGCGCCTGGTTGAGCTCCTACGAGCAGTACTTC.

CDR3 loop: CASSSPTSGSIHEQYF. The CDR3, as DNA: TGTGCCAGCAGTTCCCCGACTAGCGGGAGCATCCACGAGCAGTACTTC. V gene TRBV6-2 or TRBV6-3 combines with J gene TRBJ2-7, with 12 bases fitting TRBD2. The germline CDR1 and CDR2 sequences are MNHEY and SVGEGT. The CDR3 consists of 16 residues. V trimming: 4 bases; J trimming: 5 bases; junction bases outside the gene matches: 9.

The rearrangement joins TRBV5-6 to TRBJ1-2, with D possibly being TRBD1 (5 bases). The CDR3 extends over 15 amino acids. V was trimmed by 6 bases and J by 7 bases, leaving 22 bases between them. The germline V gene encodes CDR1 SGHDT and CDR2 YYEEEE. This CDR3 reads CASNRRGRDEIGYTF. Here the CDR3 DNA reads TGTGCCAGCAACCGCCGGGGCAGGGATGAAATTGGCTACACCTTC.

The rearrangement links TRBV20-1 to TRBJ1-5; D possibly corresponds to TRBD1 (5 bases). Germline V lookup: CDR1 DFQATT, CDR2 SNEGSKA (reference sequence). Trimming took 6 bases from V and 3 from J, leaving 9 bases between them. There are 12 residues in the CDR3. Written as DNA, the CDR3 is TGCAGTGCAGGGGTCCTCAATCAGCCCCAGCATTTT. This sequence encodes CSAGVLNQPQHF.

This clonotype has a count of ten or more. CDR3 nucleotide sequence: TGTGCCAGCAGTTTAGACGGGATAGCAACTAATGAAAAACTGTTTTTT. Residues: CASSLDGIATNEKLFF. The chain joins TRBV12-3 or TRBV12-4 to TRBJ1-4; D is uncertain. Trimming removed 1 base at V and 0 bases at J, with 9 bases between. This CDR3 spans 16 amino acids.